Listed here are 24 T cell receptor beta chains from one sample, sequenced in a study of blood T cell repertoires in COVID-19 (dated by TCRdb to 2018 to 2021). To prepare the library, the immunoSEQ multiplex PCR assay was applied. Not all clones reach the TCRdb copy of this immuneACCESS table, which keeps in-frame sequences only. Checked studies attribute under half of the gap to unresolved V genes and leave the rest unexplained. The sample contains approximately 500,000 clones, 70% to 90% of them found a single time. The ten biggest clones cover approximately 2.9% of the sample. What was sequenced was peripheral blood. These receptors were obtained from a human donor in a cohort sampled during active COVID-19.

Comments on this clone: Distinct nucleotide sequences in the sample also encode this CDR3. This chain joins TRBV30 and TRBJ1-1, with TRBD1 identical over 7 bases. This CDR3 comprises 13 residues. V dropped 2 bases and J dropped 3; count of bases not matched to a gene: 3. In germline, CDR1 is GTSNPN, CDR2 SVGIG (reference sequence). CDR3 coding DNA: TGTGCCTGGAGTCGGCAGGGGGACACTGAAGCTTTCTTT. Protein sequence: CAWSRQGDTEAFF. Full variable domain (outside the CDR3, taken from reference TRBV30 and TRBJ1-1): SQTIHQWPATLVQPVGSPLSLECTVEGTSNPNLYWYRQAAGRGLQLLFYSVGIGQISSEVPQNLSASRPQDRQFILSSKKLLLSDSGFYLCAWSRQGDTEAFFGQGTRLTVV.

This chain uses TRBV24-1 with TRBJ1-6; tentative D call: TRBD1 (5 bases). Deletions cut 9 bases from V and 8 bases from J, with 16 bases between. Germline lookup yields CDR1 KGHDR and CDR2 SFDVKD. CDR3 length: 14 residues. In DNA form, the CDR3 reads TGTGCCACCTCTCCCGGGGGACGGGATTCACCCCTCCACTTT. Its translation is CATSPGGRDSPLHF.

J is TRBJ2-7 and V is TRBV19; 12 nucleotides match TRBD2. The CDR3 extends over 14 amino acids. Trimming removed 5 bases from V and 4 bases from J; junction bases left unmatched: 3. From germline, CDR1 is LNHDA and CDR2 SQIVND (reference sequence). The DNA for the CDR3 is TGTGCCAGTAGTCTAGCGGGAGGGCCTTACGAGCAGTACTTC. This sequence encodes CASSLAGGPYEQYF.

This chain joins TRBV7-2 and TRBJ2-7, with TRBD2 identical over 7 bases. The CDR3 spans 16 residues. The germline CDR1 and CDR2 sequences are SGHTA and FQGNSA. V was pared by 6 bases and J by 0 bases, with 11 bases of the junction left unmatched. CDR3 residues: CASSLAGVKISYEQYF. The CDR3 DNA is TGTGCCAGCAGTCTGGCGGGAGTTAAAATCTCCTACGAGCAGTACTTC.

This chain joins TRBV3-1 (or the pseudogene TRBV3-2) and TRBJ2-1; TRBD2 matches at 13 bases. This CDR3 is built from 19 residues. The V gene's germline CDR1 is LGHDT and CDR2 YNNKEL (reference sequence). V lost 5 bases, J lost 3 bases, and 13 bases stayed unmatched. The CDR3 nucleotides are TGTGCCAGCAGCACACTAGCGGGAGGGATTGGGCTTAACTACAATGAGCAGTTCTTC. As protein: CASSTLAGGIGLNYNEQFF.

This clone was seen only a few times. This chain links TRBV19 with TRBJ1-2; tentative D call: TRBD1 (6 bases). Germline CDR1 reads LNHDA; CDR2 reads SQIVND (reference sequence). The CDR3 is made up of 14 amino acids. With 7 bases removed from V and 3 bases from J, the gap between germline ends came to 15 bases. The CDR3 is CASMQWGRDYGYTF. In nucleotides, the CDR3 is TGTGCCAGTATGCAGTGGGGGCGAGACTATGGCTACACCTTC.

The rearrangement links TRBV6-5 to TRBJ1-2, with 8 bases that match TRBD1. This CDR3 region has 15 residues. The germline V gene has CDR1 MNHEY and CDR2 SVGAGI. With V trimmed by 8 bases and J by 10 bases, 18 bases remained unmatched. The CDR3: CASRRGPGGKDDYTF. The CDR3 DNA is TGTGCCAGCCGCAGGGGGCCGGGAGGAAAAGATGACTACACCTTC.

This chain's CDR3 is CASSQSPGSGGYNEQFF. The CDR3 bases are TGTGCCAGCAGCCAGTCCCCTGGAAGCGGAGGCTACAATGAGCAGTTCTTC. The chain joins TRBV4-2 to TRBJ2-1; TRBD2 might be the D (5 bases). Germline V lookup: CDR1 LGHNA, CDR2 YNFKEQ. Trimming pared 3 bases from V and 3 bases from J, leaving 18 bases between. CDR3 size: 17 residues.

The sample holds one count of this clone. The chain couples TRBV27 to TRBJ2-3; perhaps TRBD2 as D (6 bases). The germline V and J ends were trimmed by 3 bases and 3 bases, with 22 bases remaining between them. Germline V gene data show CDR1 as MNHEY and CDR2 as SMNVEV (reference sequence). The CDR3 has 18 amino acids. This chain's CDR3 is CASSLVGLGRQGTDTQYF. CDR3 nucleotides: TGTGCCAGCAGTTTGGTAGGGTTAGGGAGGCAGGGTACAGATACGCAGTATTTT.

This chain links TRBV27 with TRBJ1-5; D gene ambiguous. The CDR3 extends over 14 amino acids. V was shortened by 7 bases and J by 0 bases, with 10 bases between the two germline ends. The V gene's germline CDR1 is MNHEY and CDR2 SMNVEV (reference sequence). For the CDR3, the DNA is TGTGCCAGCACCCCTCGGGATAGCAATCAGCCCCAGCATTTT. Translation: CASTPRDSNQPQHF.

The CDR3 DNA follows: TGTGCCAGCAGCTTGTATATGCGACAGCCCCAGCATTTT. Protein sequence: CASSLYMRQPQHF. V gene TRBV5-5 combines with J gene TRBJ1-5; D is ambiguous. Germline CDR1 reads SGHKS; CDR2 reads YYEKEE (reference sequence). V lost 1 base and J lost 7, with 9 bases in between. The CDR3 loop spans 13 amino acids.

On this clone itself: One end of the junction fails to match germline, which may point to a read error. This sequence joins TRBV3-1 (or the pseudogene TRBV3-2) and TRBJ1-1; D gene ambiguous. The CDR3 loop spans 14 amino acids. The V gene's germline CDR1 is LGHDT and CDR2 YNNKEL (reference sequence). The CDR3 DNA sequence: TGTGCCAGCAGCCAAGAATTGTCGGGAGCTGAGGCTTTCTTT. The encoded protein is CASSQELSGAEAFF.

The chain uses TRBV19 and TRBJ2-2; D not certain. V lost 5 bases to trimming and J lost 7 bases, with 5 bases between them. The CDR3 has 11 residues. The germline CDR1 and CDR2 sequences are LNHDA and SQIVND (reference sequence). The chain's CDR3 is CASSSRGELFF. The CDR3 DNA is TGTGCCAGTAGTTCTCGCGGGGAGCTGTTTTTT.

This clone came up once. The genes are TRBV5-1 and TRBJ2-1, with TRBD2 matching over 12 bases. V shed 4 bases, J shed 3 bases, and the junction held 5 bases outside the gene matches. The CDR3 spans 16 residues. From germline, CDR1 is SGHRS and CDR2 YFSETQ. In nucleotides, the CDR3 is TGCGCCAGCAGCCCGGGGACTAGCGGGCTCTACAATGAGCAGTTCTTC. Its protein is CASSPGTSGLYNEQFF. The variable domain in full, with the rest retrieved from reference TRBV5-1 and TRBJ2-1, is KAGVTQTPRYLIKTRGQQVTLSCSPISGHRSVSWYQQTPGQGLQFLFEYFSETQRNKGNFPGRFSGRQFSNSRSEMNVSTLELGDSALYLCASSPGTSGLYNEQFFGPGTRLTVL.

V and J are TRBV7-3 and TRBJ2-1; 12 positions agree with TRBD2. The CDR3 contains 15 residues. In germline, CDR1 is SGHTA, CDR2 FQGTGA. Trimming at V came to 1 base and at J to 8 bases, leaving 3 bases not matched to a gene. In nucleotides, the CDR3 is TGTGCCAGCAGCTTAAGACTAGCGGGAGTCCATGAGCAGTTCTTC. Translating it yields CASSLRLAGVHEQFF.

V is TRBV28 and J is TRBJ2-1; D is perhaps TRBD1 (6 bases). Germline assignment: CDR1 MDHEN and CDR2 SYDVKM. Trimming took 6 bases from V and 2 from J, leaving 11 bases between them. The CDR3 spans 14 residues. The CDR3, as DNA: TGTGCCAGCAGCCTACAGGGAGCCTACAATGAGCAGTTCTTC. It is translated as CASSLQGAYNEQFF.

The V and J genes are TRBV29-1 and TRBJ1-2; D is undetermined. This CDR3 is 13 amino acids long. Trimming removed 8 bases from V and 6 bases from J, with 19 bases in between. Germline CDR1 SQVTM, CDR2 ANQGSEA. The DNA for the CDR3 is TGCAGCACCCTGACACTCGGCGATCATGGCTACACCTTC. The encoded protein is CSTLTLGDHGYTF.

This clone was observed once. This chain uses TRBV5-1 with TRBJ1-5, with D uncertain. The CDR3 covers 16 residues. The germline V gene encodes CDR1 SGHRS and CDR2 YFSETQ. The V end lost 3 bases, the J end lost 0 bases, and 13 bases lay between the germline ends. In nucleotides, the CDR3 is TGCGCCAGCAGCTGGGCCACGGTGTATAGCAATCAGCCCCAGCATTTT. It is translated as CASSWATVYSNQPQHF. Drawing the rest from reference TRBV5-1 and TRBJ1-5, the complete variable domain is KAGVTQTPRYLIKTRGQQVTLSCSPISGHRSVSWYQQTPGQGLQFLFEYFSETQRNKGNFPGRFSGRQFSNSRSEMNVSTLELGDSALYLCASSWATVYSNQPQHFGDGTRLSIL.

This clone showed up just once. V usage is TRBV10-3 and J usage is TRBJ2-7, with 10 bases that match TRBD2. This CDR3 has 16 residues. The germline V gene encodes CDR1 ENHRY and CDR2 SYGVKD. The V and J ends lost 5 bases and 2 bases, in that order; junction bases with no gene match: 9. CDR3 coding DNA: TGTGCCATCAGTACCCTTCTAGCGGGAGCCACCTACGAGCAGTACTTC. This encodes CAISTLLAGATYEQYF.

This clone was observed once. The V gene is TRBV29-1, the J gene TRBJ2-2; D is uncertain. The germline gives CDR1 SQVTM, CDR2 ANQGSEA. V lost 4 bases to trimming and J lost 0 bases, with 9 bases between them. CDR3 length equals 14 residues. This CDR3 is CSVGDLANTGELFF. The CDR3, as DNA: TGCAGCGTTGGAGACCTAGCGAACACCGGGGAGCTGTTTTTT.

The chain employs TRBV2 and TRBJ2-2; D is undetermined. The CDR3 runs to 13 residues. V lost 3 bases to trimming and J lost 6 bases, with 8 bases between them. From germline, CDR1 is SNHLY and CDR2 FYNNEI. The chain's CDR3 is CASSDQRAGELFF. The DNA of the CDR3 is TGTGCCAGCAGTGATCAACGGGCCGGGGAGCTGTTTTTT. The complete variable domain, with remaining parts taken from reference TRBV2 and TRBJ2-2, reads EPEVTQTPSHQVTQMGQEVILRCVPISNHLYFYWYRQILGQKVEFLVSFYNNEISEKSEIFDDQFSVERPDGSNFTLKIRSTKLEDSAMYFCASSDQRAGELFFGEGSRLTVL.

The rearrangement uses TRBV2 and TRBJ1-6; tentative D call: TRBD1 (5 bases). CDR1 is SNHLY and CDR2 is FYNNEI in the germline V gene. Trimming left V 2 bases short and J 5 bases short, with 10 bases between. The CDR3 length is 15 residues. In DNA form, the CDR3 reads TGTGCCAGCAGTGAATTAGGGGATCATAATTCACCCCTCCACTTT. Amino acid sequence: CASSELGDHNSPLHF. Looking up the rest from reference TRBV2 and TRBJ1-6 gives the full variable domain: EPEVTQTPSHQVTQMGQEVILRCVPISNHLYFYWYRQILGQKVEFLVSFYNNEISEKSEIFDDQFSVERPDGSNFTLKIRSTKLEDSAMYFCASSELGDHNSPLHFGNGTRLTVT.

The chain has TRBV9 and TRBJ2-3; 8 nucleotides line up with TRBD1. The CDR3 is 14 amino acids. CDR1 and CDR2 from the germline V gene are SGDLS and YYNGEE. J lost 2 bases, V lost 2 bases, and 1 base had no gene match. The CDR3 sequence is CASSVTGVTDTQYF. As DNA, the CDR3 is TGTGCCAGCAGCGTGACAGGGGTCACAGATACGCAGTATTTT.

In the case of this clone: One junction end does not reproduce the germline sequence, and a read error may be involved. The rearrangement links TRBV6-2 or TRBV6-3 to TRBJ1-2; a weak D match, TRBD1 (6 bases). The CDR3 consists of 12 residues. Germline-derived CDR1 and CDR2 are MNHEY and SVGEGT. The CDR3 region has the DNA TGTGCCAGCAGTACTTCCGACCGACAGGCGCTCTTC. It translates to CASSTSDRQALF.